The 16 T cell receptor beta chains presented below share a single source sample, sequenced in a study of blood T cell repertoires in COVID-19. Assay used: immunoSEQ multiplex PCR; TCRdb lists only in-frame clones, some missing. The table has 200,000 or so clones, 85% to 90% seen once. The sequenced sample consisted of peripheral blood. The receptors come from a man aged 25 to 40 with COVID-19, enrolled during active disease.

This clone showed up just once. The chain links TRBV11-2 to TRBJ2-3, with 12 positions matching TRBD2. This CDR3 comprises 18 residues. Germline V gene lookup returns CDR1 SGHAT and CDR2 FQNNGV. Losses at the gene ends were 3 bases for V and 0 bases for J; bases not matched to a gene: 7. CDR3: CASSFLLAGGSSTDTQYF. Written as DNA, the CDR3 is TGTGCCAGCAGCTTTCTACTAGCGGGGGGATCTAGCACAGATACGCAGTATTTT. The full variable domain, completed using reference TRBV11-2 and TRBJ2-3, is EAGVAQSPRYKIIEKRQSVAFWCNPISGHATLYWYQQILGQGPKLLIQFQNNGVVDDSQLPKDRFSAERLKGVDSTLKIQPAKLEDSAVYLCASSFLLAGGSSTDTQYFGPGTRLTVL.

This rearrangement joins TRBV11-2 to TRBJ2-3, with D possibly being TRBD2 (7 bases). Germline V lookup: CDR1 SGHAT, CDR2 FQNNGV. There are 17 residues in the CDR3. The V end was cut by 1 base, the J end by 2 bases, with 16 bases between. This CDR3 reads CASSLGVGGLNTDTQYF. As DNA, the CDR3 is TGTGCCAGCAGCTTAGGGGTCGGGGGGCTAAACACAGATACGCAGTATTTT.

This chain joins TRBV27 and TRBJ2-4; 9 bases fit TRBD1. V lost 4 bases to trimming and J lost 0 bases; unmatched junction nucleotides: 7. Germline CDR1 is MNHEY and CDR2 is SMNVEV (reference sequence). The CDR3 runs to 17 residues. CDR3 amino acids: CASSSDRGGGAKNIQYF. The CDR3 nucleotides are TGTGCCAGCAGTTCGGACAGGGGCGGAGGAGCCAAAAACATTCAGTACTTC.

The count of this clone is one. This chain joins TRBV10-1 and TRBJ2-7; TRBD1 agrees at 7 bases. Germline-derived CDR1 and CDR2 are WNHNN and SYGVQD (reference sequence). This CDR3 region has 15 residues. The V and J ends lost 6 bases and 5 bases, in that order; junction bases with no gene match: 13. CDR3 coding DNA: TGCGCCAGCAGCGCCTTGACAGGGTTTGGCGACGAGCAGTACTTC. As protein: CASSALTGFGDEQYF.

The chain has TRBV7-9 and TRBJ1-3, with TRBD1 matching over 9 bases. The V gene's germline CDR1 is SEHNR and CDR2 FQNEAQ (reference sequence). The junction had 6 bases not matched to a gene; V was cut back by 1 base and J by 2 bases. There are 17 residues in the CDR3. The CDR3 region is CASSLGTGAGTGNTIYF. In DNA form, the CDR3 reads TGTGCCAGCAGCTTAGGGACAGGGGCGGGCACTGGAAACACCATATATTTT.

This rearrangement joins TRBV6-6 to TRBJ1-2; the match to TRBD1 covers 9 bases. Germline CDR1 MNHNY, CDR2 SVGAGI (reference sequence). After removal of 6 bases from V and 8 bases from J, the junction contained 13 bases not matched to a gene. CDR3 length: 15 amino acids. The DNA for the CDR3 is TGTGCCAGCAGCCTGACCGGGACAGGGTGGGACGGCTACACCTTC. It codes for CASSLTGTGWDGYTF.

The rearrangement uses TRBV7-9 and TRBJ2-3, with a tentative D call TRBD1 (6 bases). Between the trimmed V and J ends, which lost 5 bases and 1 base, there was a span of 13 bases. The CDR3 covers 15 residues. Germline V gene sequence: CDR1 SEHNR, CDR2 FQNEAQ (reference sequence). The CDR3 bases are TGTGCCAGCAGCCCCCGAGGACAGCGCACAGATACGCAGTATTTT. This codes for CASSPRGQRTDTQYF.

The chain combines TRBV21-1 with TRBJ2-7; TRBD2 is the table's D call and was not checked against the DNA. TRBV21-1 is annotated as a pseudogene. The CDR3 extends over 18 amino acids. The CDR3 here is CASSGLRTSHPWGSEQYF. For the CDR3, the DNA is TGTGCCAGCAGTGGACTCCGGACTAGTCACCCCTGGGGGTCAGAGCAGTACTTC.

This chain joins TRBV7-3 and TRBJ2-2; perhaps TRBD2 as D (6 bases). This CDR3 contains 14 residues. V dropped 4 bases and J dropped 6 bases, with 12 bases sitting between them. Germline values: CDR1 SGHTA, CDR2 FQGTGA. DNA of the CDR3: TGTGCCAGCAGCTCGGGCCCGGGGGCCGGGGAGCTGTTTTTT. Translation gives CASSSGPGAGELFF.

CDR3: CASSLGSGPHNEQFF. In DNA form, the CDR3 reads TGTGCCAGCAGCTTAGGTAGCGGGCCCCACAATGAGCAGTTCTTC. The gene calls are TRBV11-2 and TRBJ2-1; TRBD2 matches 7 bases. The trim removed 1 base at V and 5 bases at J, leaving 5 bases unmatched. The CDR3 consists of 15 residues. CDR1 is SGHAT, CDR2 FQNNGV, per germline.

The V and J genes are TRBV7-9 and TRBJ1-2; D is possibly TRBD1 (5 bases). The CDR3 length is 11 residues. Per germline, CDR1 SEHNR and CDR2 FQNEAQ (reference sequence). With 7 bases removed from V and 6 bases from J, the gap between germline ends came to 9 bases. For the CDR3, the DNA is TGTGCCAGCAACTGGGGGGATGGCTACACCTTC. Protein sequence: CASNWGDGYTF.

The chain is built from TRBV7-3 and TRBJ1-1; D gene uncertain. The V end lost 0 bases, the J end lost 1 base, and 6 bases lay between the germline ends. Per the germline V gene, CDR1 is SGHTA and CDR2 is FQGTGA. The CDR3 sequence is 14 residues long. Written as DNA, the CDR3 is TGTGCCAGCAGCTTAACAGCGACGAACACTGAAGCTTTCTTT. Translated: CASSLTATNTEAFF.

This clone was seen once. The genes are TRBV6-5 and TRBJ2-1; 8 nucleotides agree with TRBD1. CDR3 length equals 12 residues. With V trimmed by 11 bases and J by 4 bases, 4 bases remained unmatched. Germline CDR1 is MNHEY and CDR2 is SVGAGI. The CDR3 protein is CASGTGYNEQFF. CDR3 nucleotide sequence: TGTGCCTCCGGGACAGGATACAATGAGCAGTTCTTC.

J is TRBJ2-7 and V is TRBV5-4, with 10 bases aligning to TRBD1. V lost 6 bases, J lost 3 bases, and 12 bases stayed unmatched. CDR1 and CDR2 from the germline V gene are SGHNT and YYREEE (reference sequence). This CDR3 has 16 amino acids. The CDR3 protein is CASTWWEDRGNYEQYF. In DNA form, the CDR3 reads TGTGCCAGCACCTGGTGGGAGGACAGGGGGAACTACGAGCAGTACTTC.

The V and J genes are TRBV5-1 and TRBJ2-1; TRBD2 might be the D (5 bases). CDR3 length equals 16 residues. Trimming took 7 bases from V and 2 from J, leaving 19 bases between them. Per the germline V gene, CDR1 is SGHRS and CDR2 is YFSETQ. The chain's CDR3 is CASPSERVKAYNEQFF. The CDR3, as DNA: TGCGCCAGCCCCTCGGAGAGGGTTAAAGCCTACAATGAGCAGTTCTTC. Looking up the rest from reference TRBV5-1 and TRBJ2-1 gives the full variable domain: KAGVTQTPRYLIKTRGQQVTLSCSPISGHRSVSWYQQTPGQGLQFLFEYFSETQRNKGNFPGRFSGRQFSNSRSEMNVSTLELGDSALYLCASPSERVKAYNEQFFGPGTRLTVL.

The V and J genes are TRBV11-2 and TRBJ2-7; 8 nucleotides line up with TRBD1. CDR1 is SGHAT, CDR2 FQNNGV, per germline. CDR3 size: 12 residues. J lost 6 bases, V lost 3 bases, and 1 base had no gene match. The CDR3 coding sequence is TGTGCCAGCAGCTTGACAGGGGTCGAGCAGTACTTC. It encodes CASSLTGVEQYF.